The next 23 T cell receptor beta chains were all read from a single sample in a study of blood T cell repertoires in COVID-19. The assay was immunoSEQ multiplex PCR, and TCRdb's table has in-frame clones only and misses some. The profile shows more than 250,000 clones, approximately 90% of them singletons. Sequencing used peripheral blood. These receptor sequences come from a woman younger than 45 with COVID-19, enrolled during active disease.

This clone was seen just once. This sequence joins TRBV5-1 and TRBJ1-1, with a weak D call TRBD1 (6 bases). Trimming pared 3 bases from V and 10 bases from J, leaving 19 bases between. In germline, CDR1 is SGHRS, CDR2 YFSETQ. This CDR3 is 14 amino acids long. The CDR3 DNA is TGCGCCAGCAGCTCCATTCGGGACACAGAGATAGCTTTCTTT. Its translation is CASSSIRDTEIAFF.

The rearrangement uses TRBV7-6 and TRBJ1-1; 8 positions match TRBD1. V gave up 2 bases and J gave up 1 base; unmatched junction bases: 6. Per the germline V gene, CDR1 is SGHVS and CDR2 is FNYEAQ. The CDR3 runs to 16 residues. CDR3: CASSLFTGTGNTEAFF. In DNA, the CDR3 is TGTGCCAGCAGCTTATTCACCGGGACAGGGAACACTGAAGCTTTCTTT.

This clone was found once. The chain employs TRBV9 and TRBJ2-2, with 8 bases lining up with TRBD1. The V segment lost 0 bases and the J segment 4 bases; nucleotides outside the gene matches: 5. Germline V CDR1 and CDR2: SGDLS, YYNGEE. The CDR3 has 16 amino acids. CDR3 DNA sequence: TGTGCCAGCAGCGTAGGGGGGACAGGAAGCACCGGGGAGCTGTTTTTT. Translation gives CASSVGGTGSTGELFF.

CDR3 in amino acids: CASTFSGTGTYNEKLFF. Here the CDR3 DNA reads TGTGCCAGCACATTTTCCGGGACAGGGACATATAATGAAAAACTGTTTTTT. The genes are TRBV7-8 and TRBJ1-4; 9 nucleotides align to TRBD1. Germline-derived CDR1 and CDR2 are SGHVS and FQNEAQ. V trimming: 7 bases; J trimming: 4 bases; junction bases outside the gene matches: 13. CDR3 length: 17 amino acids.

The J gene is TRBJ1-3, the V gene TRBV6-1; tentatively, D is TRBD1 (6 bases). The germline gives CDR1 MNHNS, CDR2 SASEGT. With 3 bases removed from V and 2 bases from J, the gap between germline ends came to 11 bases. The CDR3 length is 15 residues. The CDR3 protein is CASSEGHPAGNTIYF. CDR3 DNA: TGTGCCAGCAGTGAGGGACACCCTGCTGGAAACACCATATATTTT.

The V gene is TRBV30, the J gene TRBJ1-1; D is possibly TRBD1 (5 bases). Germline CDR1 and CDR2: GTSNPN and SVGIG (reference sequence). Trimming removed 0 bases from V and 7 bases from J, with 6 bases in between. The CDR3 is 11 residues long. This CDR3 is CAWSVGGEAFF. CDR3 in DNA: TGTGCCTGGAGTGTGGGGGGTGAAGCTTTCTTT.

This chain uses TRBV4-1 with TRBJ2-3; unclear D gene. Per germline, CDR1 MGHRA and CDR2 YSYEKL. The CDR3 covers 15 residues. The V and J ends lost 0 bases and 2 bases respectively, with 9 bases between them. DNA of the CDR3: TGCGCCAGCAGCCAAGACGCTAAATACACAGATACGCAGTATTTT. Residues: CASSQDAKYTDTQYF.

This rearrangement joins TRBV19 to TRBJ1-1; no reliable D call. Germline CDR1 and CDR2: LNHDA and SQIVND (reference sequence). Trimming shortened V by 5 bases and J by 1 base, and 5 bases separated the two germline ends. The CDR3 is 12 residues long. This CDR3 is CASSWQNTEAFF. The CDR3 coding sequence is TGTGCCAGTAGTTGGCAGAACACTGAAGCTTTCTTT.

The gene calls are TRBV7-8 and TRBJ1-1; weak D call: TRBD1 (6 bases). Germline loops: CDR1 SGHVS, CDR2 FQNEAQ. The CDR3 has 14 amino acids. The V gene lost 1 base and the J gene lost 5 bases, with 11 bases spanning the gap. CDR3: CASSLGSGVTEAFF. The CDR3 nucleotides read TGTGCCAGCAGCTTAGGGTCAGGGGTGACTGAAGCTTTCTTT. Supplemented by reference TRBV7-8 and TRBJ1-1, the full variable domain reads GAGVSQSPRYKVAKRGQDVALRCDPISGHVSLFWYQQALGQGPEFLTYFQNEAQLDKSGLPSDRFFAERPEGSVSTLKIQRTQQEDSAVYLCASSLGSGVTEAFFGQGTRLTVV.

This clone came up a few times. The chain carries TRBV18 and TRBJ1-4; TRBD1 is a possible D gene (6 bases). V was trimmed by 3 bases and J by 6 bases, leaving 11 bases between them. Per germline, CDR1 KGHSH and CDR2 LQKENI. This CDR3 spans 14 amino acids. DNA of the CDR3: TGTGCCAGCTCACCGGCAGGGGCGGATGAAAAACTGTTTTTT. Its protein is CASSPAGADEKLFF.

CDR3 DNA: TGTGCCAGCAGCCCCCAGTATGGTACAGATGAAAAACTGTTTTTT. Its protein product is CASSPQYGTDEKLFF. J is TRBJ1-4 and V is TRBV7-2; D remains unclear. The CDR3 contains 15 residues. V lost 5 bases and J 6 bases, leaving 16 bases between the germline ends. CDR1 and CDR2 from the germline V gene are SGHTA and FQGNSA.

The CDR3 DNA reads TGTGCCTGGATTGGACAGGGTGGTGGCTACACCTTC. It yields the protein CAWIGQGGGYTF. The V and J genes are TRBV30 and TRBJ1-2, with TRBD1 identical over 8 bases. V shed 4 bases, J shed 7 bases, and the junction held 5 bases outside the gene matches. The CDR3 is 12 amino acids. CDR1 and CDR2 from the germline V gene are GTSNPN and SVGIG (reference sequence).

The rearrangement uses TRBV6-6 and TRBJ1-5; TRBD1 aligns across 9 bases. V gave up 5 bases and J gave up 7 bases; unmatched junction bases: 3. From germline, CDR1 is MNHNY and CDR2 SVGAGI (reference sequence). This CDR3 comprises 13 residues. The CDR3 reads CASSTGTGQPQHF. In DNA form, the CDR3 reads TGTGCCAGCAGTACCGGGACAGGGCAGCCCCAGCATTTT.

The CDR3 DNA sequence: TGCAGTGCCAGTAGACAGGGGTTAATCACTGAAGCTTTCTTT. Translating gives CSASRQGLITEAFF. The chain is built from TRBV20-1 and TRBJ1-1; 8 bases are a match to TRBD1. CDR1 is DFQATT and CDR2 is SNEGSKA in the germline V gene (reference sequence). The V segment lost 6 bases and the J segment 4 bases; nucleotides outside the gene matches: 10. The length of the CDR3 is 14 residues.

V usage is TRBV5-8 and J usage is TRBJ1-3; TRBD1 aligns across 7 bases. The CDR3 covers 16 residues. Germline V gene lookup returns CDR1 SGHTS and CDR2 YDEGEE. Germline trimming cut 6 bases from V and 5 bases from J; bases unmatched to any gene: 14. DNA for the CDR3: TGTGCCAGCACCTTTAGGCAAGTGGGACAGCGAAACACCATATATTTT. Amino acids: CASTFRQVGQRNTIYF. Variable domain in full (rest from reference TRBV5-8 and TRBJ1-3): EAGVTQSPTHLIKTRGQQATLRCSPISGHTSVYWYQQALGLGLQFLLWYDEGEERNRGNFPPRFSGRQFPNYSSELNVNALELEDSALYLCASTFRQVGQRNTIYFGEGSWLTVV.

The chain uses TRBV15 and TRBJ2-5, with 11 nucleotides matching TRBD2. There are 17 residues in the CDR3. V was clipped by 3 bases and J by 1 base; unmatched bases: 7. In germline, CDR1 is LNHNV, CDR2 YYDKDF (reference sequence). The CDR3 loop reads CATSRVSGGGPQETQYF. The CDR3 DNA reads TGTGCCACCAGCAGGGTTAGCGGGGGGGGGCCCCAAGAGACCCAGTACTTC.

This clone was seen once. The J gene is TRBJ2-4, the V gene TRBV5-4; 10 bases align to TRBD2. With V trimmed by 4 bases and J by 0 bases, 4 bases remained unmatched. CDR1 and CDR2 from the germline V gene are SGHNT and YYREEE (reference sequence). This CDR3 has 16 residues. The CDR3 protein is CASSPSGGRAKNIQYF. The CDR3 DNA sequence: TGTGCCAGCAGCCCTAGCGGGGGCCGAGCCAAAAACATTCAGTACTTC.

The chain has TRBV5-1 and TRBJ2-3; D is possibly TRBD2 (7 bases). Germline CDR1 reads SGHRS; CDR2 reads YFSETQ. The CDR3 contains 14 residues. V was clipped by 5 bases and J by 2 bases, with 12 bases between them. CDR3 sequence (DNA): TGCGCCAGCAGACAAGGGGGGGACACAGATACGCAGTATTTT. Translation gives CASRQGGDTDTQYF.

Here the CDR3 reads CASSTQGYSPLHF. The CDR3, as DNA: TGTGCCAGCAGTACCCAGGGATATTCACCCCTCCACTTT. V and J are TRBV6-5 and TRBJ1-6; the D gene is possibly TRBD1 (5 bases). Per the germline V gene, CDR1 is MNHEY and CDR2 is SVGAGI. This CDR3 has 13 residues. V was clipped by 5 bases and J by 8 bases, with 10 bases between them.

The CDR3 DNA is TGCGCCAGCAGCCTTCTTGGTAGCGGGAGATACACCGGGGAGCTGTTTTTT. It codes for CASSLLGSGRYTGELFF. The genes are TRBV10-1 and TRBJ2-2; the match to TRBD2 covers 9 bases. CDR3 length: 17 amino acids. The germline V gene has CDR1 WNHNN and CDR2 SYGVQD (reference sequence). V dropped 6 bases and J dropped 3; count of bases not matched to a gene: 11.

The chain employs TRBV30 and TRBJ1-6; 9 bases line up with TRBD1. The V segment lost 5 bases and the J segment 6 bases; nucleotides outside the gene matches: 5. Germline loops: CDR1 GTSNPN, CDR2 SVGIG (reference sequence). The CDR3 runs to 14 residues. The CDR3 nucleotides are TGTGCCTGGTCCCTGGGACAGGGTAATTCACCCCTCCACTTT. It specifies CAWSLGQGNSPLHF.

As for this clone: Other DNA sequences of this sample code for an identical CDR3. The chain carries TRBV7-9 and TRBJ2-2; D might be TRBD2 (5 bases). The CDR3 totals 13 residues. Germline lookup yields CDR1 SEHNR and CDR2 FQNEAQ (reference sequence). Between the trimmed V and J ends, which lost 4 bases and 3 bases, there was a span of 6 bases. Written as DNA, the CDR3 is TGTGCCAGCAGCTCGGGGTACACCGGGGAGCTGTTTTTT. Amino acids: CASSSGYTGELFF.

The chain joins TRBV12-3 or TRBV12-4 to TRBJ2-7; tentatively, D is TRBD1 (5 bases). This CDR3 comprises 13 residues. V dropped 3 bases and J dropped 7 bases, with 13 bases sitting between them. The CDR3 loop is CASSFQGSGEQYF. CDR3 sequence (DNA): TGTGCCAGCAGTTTTCAGGGTTCTGGTGAGCAGTACTTC.